The sequence of this T cell receptor (beta chain) was determined in a study of blood T cell repertoires in COVID-19. Across the whole study: Specimens from acute and convalescent COVID-19 originated in the United States, Italy and Spain. The analysed material was cDNA or gDNA that came from T cells, B-cell-depleted T cells, or PBMCs.

The CDR3 covers 15 residues. Germline V gene lookup returns CDR1 SGHNT and CDR2 YYREEE (reference sequence). Trimming took 2 bases from V and 4 from J; bases not matched to a gene: 5. Cohort 3 recovery required two negative PCRs, clearance, or symptom resolution. Original analysis: Nucleated cell number was recorded as an estimate derived from reference gene primer amplification. Data came from immunoSEQ multiplex PCR; TCRdb stores just in-frame clones and leaves some out. V, J and clone size were drawn from that table, and D and trimming were deduced from the DNA. The sample carries over 200,000 clones, approximately 90% recorded once.

V is TRBV5-4 and J is TRBJ1-2, with 10 nucleotides matching TRBD1. The sequenced sample consisted of PBMCs or T cells enriched from blood (not recorded which). The TCR originated in a man aged 40-49 years who had recovered from COVID-19. The CDR3 region is CASSLGTGDGYGYTF. CDR3 in DNA: TGTGCCAGCAGCTTAGGGACAGGGGATGGCTATGGCTACACCTTC.